This passage covers 21 T cell receptor beta chains from one sample sequenced in a study of cytomegalovirus exposure and HLA in healthy donors. PCR involved 60 Vbeta and 13 Jbeta primers. The assay was immunoSEQ multiplex PCR, and TCRdb's table has in-frame clones only and misses some. This sample has around 41,000 clones, with approximately 63% found just once. The sequencing sample was made of PBMCs. The receptors here all came from a middle-aged man in good health and CMV-seronegative.

This sequence joins TRBV29-1 and TRBJ2-5; TRBD1 is a possible D gene (6 bases). The CDR3 consists of 13 residues. V was trimmed by 6 bases and J by 3 bases, leaving 14 bases between them. Germline V CDR1 and CDR2: SQVTM, ANQGSEA. In DNA, the CDR3 is TGCAGCGTAATAGTATCAGGGGAAGAGACCCAGTACTTC. The encoded protein is CSVIVSGEETQYF.

This chain uses TRBV4-1 with TRBJ1-1; the D gene is possibly TRBD1 (5 bases). CDR3 length: 16 amino acids. Trimming pared 0 bases from V and 4 bases from J, leaving 15 bases between. CDR1 and CDR2 (germline): MGHRA, YSYEKL. The CDR3 region has the DNA TGCGCCAGCAGCCAAGAAAGGGGCCGCAGTGGCACTGAAGCTTTCTTT. It yields the protein CASSQERGRSGTEAFF.

The chain combines TRBV11-3 with TRBJ2-1, with 8 bases matching TRBD2. Germline trimming cut 2 bases from V and 8 bases from J; bases unmatched to any gene: 8. The CDR3 contains 15 residues. The germline V gene encodes CDR1 SGHNT and CDR2 YENEEA. CDR3 residues: CASSLYGGGQDEQFF. The CDR3 DNA sequence: TGTGCCAGCAGCTTATACGGGGGGGGCCAAGATGAGCAGTTCTTC.

This clone was recorded only once. The gene calls are TRBV2 and TRBJ2-5, with D possibly TRBD2 on 6 matching bases. The CDR3 totals 15 residues. V lost 7 bases, J lost 1 base, and 16 bases lay in between. Per the germline V gene, CDR1 is SNHLY and CDR2 is FYNNEI. In DNA form, the CDR3 reads TGTGCCAGCAAGATTAGCGGAATAAGCCAAGAGACCCAGTACTTC. Protein sequence: CASKISGISQETQYF.

The J gene is TRBJ2-1, the V gene TRBV25-1, with D hard to call. V shed 4 bases and J shed 2 bases, with 6 bases lying between them. CDR1 is MGHDK, CDR2 SYGVNS, per germline. This CDR3 spans 13 amino acids. In DNA form, the CDR3 reads TGTGCCAGCAGTGCGGTCCCCTACAATGAGCAGTTCTTC. Amino acid sequence: CASSAVPYNEQFF.

V usage is TRBV5-4 and J usage is TRBJ2-3; 12 positions match TRBD1. The CDR3 contains 16 residues. Germline V gene data show CDR1 as SGHNT and CDR2 as YYREEE (reference sequence). Trimming removed 3 bases from V and 6 bases from J; junction bases left unmatched: 8. CDR3 sequence reads: CASSSAGTGGSDTQYF. CDR3 sequence (DNA): TGTGCCAGCAGCTCTGCCGGGACAGGGGGCTCCGATACGCAGTATTTT.

This chain uses TRBV7-9 with TRBJ2-2, with 8 bases aligning to TRBD2. The CDR3 spans 16 residues. Per the germline V gene, CDR1 is SEHNR and CDR2 is FQNEAQ (reference sequence). With V trimmed by 5 bases and J by 4 bases, 9 bases remained unmatched. In DNA form, the CDR3 reads TGTGCCAGCAGCCCTCCGATCAGCGGGGGCACCGGGGAGCTGTTTTTT. It encodes CASSPPISGGTGELFF.

The chain combines TRBV25-1 with TRBJ2-7; a possible D gene is TRBD2 (5 bases). The CDR3 covers 13 residues. Germline assignment: CDR1 MGHDK and CDR2 SYGVNS. V lost 6 bases and J 3 bases, leaving 12 bases between the germline ends. CDR3 nucleotide sequence: TGTGCCAGCAGCCTAAAACGGGGCTACGAGCAGTACTTC. The encoded protein is CASSLKRGYEQYF.

The gene calls are TRBV27 and TRBJ2-3; unclear D gene. Germline V gives CDR1 MNHEY, CDR2 SMNVEV (reference sequence). The CDR3 is 12 residues long. V was pared by 5 bases and J by 4 bases, with 7 bases between. CDR3 sequence: CASSPSPDTQYF. CDR3 in DNA: TGTGCCAGCAGTCCAAGCCCAGATACGCAGTATTTT.

V gene TRBV5-1 combines with J gene TRBJ1-1; D is unclear. The germline V and J ends were trimmed by 1 base and 3 bases, with 10 bases remaining between them. CDR3 length equals 14 residues. CDR1 is SGHRS, CDR2 YFSETQ, per germline. This chain's CDR3 is CASSLNWRDTEAFF. In DNA form, the CDR3 reads TGCGCCAGCAGCTTGAATTGGAGGGACACTGAAGCTTTCTTT. The entire variable domain, with the rest obtained from reference TRBV5-1 and TRBJ1-1, is as follows: KAGVTQTPRYLIKTRGQQVTLSCSPISGHRSVSWYQQTPGQGLQFLFEYFSETQRNKGNFPGRFSGRQFSNSRSEMNVSTLELGDSALYLCASSLNWRDTEAFFGQGTRLTVV.

The CDR3 DNA reads TGTGCCAGCCAGGGGACAGTGTATTCACCCCTCCACTTT. It is translated as CASQGTVYSPLHF. This sequence joins TRBV27 and TRBJ1-6; 7 bases map to TRBD1. CDR3 size: 13 residues. The trim removed 8 bases at V and 8 bases at J, leaving 6 bases unmatched. From germline, CDR1 is MNHEY and CDR2 SMNVEV (reference sequence).

This CDR3 is CASSRGGEEKLFF. CDR3 DNA sequence: TGCGCCAGCAGTCGCGGGGGAGAAGAAAAACTGTTTTTT. J is TRBJ1-4 and V is TRBV10-2; tentative D call: TRBD1 (5 bases). The germline gives CDR1 WSHSY, CDR2 SAAADI. The V end lost 5 bases, the J end lost 8 bases, and 12 bases lay between the germline ends. The CDR3 has 13 residues.

The gene calls are TRBV25-1 and TRBJ1-2; D ambiguous. Deletions cut 1 base from V and 10 bases from J, with 10 bases between. The CDR3 totals 12 residues. Germline V gene sequence: CDR1 MGHDK, CDR2 SYGVNS. The CDR3 loop is CASSEFVGDYTF. For the CDR3, the DNA is TGTGCCAGCAGTGAATTCGTCGGGGACTACACCTTC.

This clone occurred a few times. The chain uses TRBV16 and TRBJ2-7; 7 bases match TRBD2. The germline V gene encodes CDR1 KGHSY and CDR2 FQNENV. The CDR3 is made up of 12 amino acids. Trimming cost V 8 bases and J 3 bases; bases outside gene matches: 4. The CDR3 bases are TGTGCCAGCGGGAGGGGATACTACGAGCAGTACTTC. Translated: CASGRGYYEQYF.

This clone came up a few times. In nucleotides, the CDR3 is TGTGCCAGCAGTTACTCGCGGGGGCGAGGAAACACCATATATTTT. Residues: CASSYSRGRGNTIYF. The J gene is TRBJ1-3, the V gene TRBV6-7; possible D gene TRBD1, 6 bases. TRBV6-7 is classed as an ORF, of uncertain function. The CDR3 is 15 amino acids. Trimming took 0 bases from V and 4 from J, leaving 10 bases between them.

The J gene is TRBJ1-1, the V gene TRBV6-1; 8 bases agree with TRBD1. This CDR3 comprises 13 residues. Per germline, CDR1 MNHNS and CDR2 SASEGT. The V and J ends lost 6 bases and 4 bases, in that order; junction bases with no gene match: 4. CDR3 nucleotide sequence: TGTGCCAGCAGCTCTCAGGGGGCCACTGAAGCTTTCTTT. This encodes CASSSQGATEAFF.

Comments on this clone: The sample has other DNA sequences that encode this CDR3 too. V gene TRBV7-2 combines with J gene TRBJ1-5; D is uncertain. The CDR3 totals 13 residues. V lost 5 bases and J lost 0, with 5 bases in between. Germline V lookup: CDR1 SGHTA, CDR2 FQGNSA. As DNA, the CDR3 is TGTGCCAGCAGCCCGTATAGCAATCAGCCCCAGCATTTT. This gives the protein CASSPYSNQPQHF.

A single count supports this clone. The chain joins TRBV7-9 to TRBJ2-7; 9 bases line up with TRBD2. Germline values: CDR1 SEHNR, CDR2 FQNEAQ (reference sequence). The CDR3 contains 18 residues. Trimming took 2 bases from V and 3 from J; bases not matched to a gene: 14. CDR3 protein: CASSLSPGAGGRDYEQYF. The CDR3 DNA is TGTGCCAGCAGCTTAAGCCCCGGCGCGGGGGGGCGCGACTACGAGCAGTACTTC.

The chain recombines TRBV30 with TRBJ1-2; TRBD1 is a possible D gene (6 bases). This CDR3 has 11 residues. Per germline, CDR1 GTSNPN and CDR2 SVGIG (reference sequence). CDR3 in DNA: TGTGCATGGGGGGGCCTGAGGGGCTACACCTTC. The encoded protein is CAWGGLRGYTF.

The V call is TRBV2, the J call TRBJ1-5; unclear D gene. Germline V gene sequence: CDR1 SNHLY, CDR2 FYNNEI. The V and J ends lost 4 bases and 0 bases respectively, with 13 bases between them. The CDR3 is made up of 16 amino acids. The chain's CDR3 is CASSVEDTYSNQPQHF. The CDR3 DNA reads as TGTGCCAGCAGTGTTGAAGATACATATAGCAATCAGCCCCAGCATTTT.

This chain joins TRBV5-4 and TRBJ1-6; 7 bases line up with TRBD1. The CDR3 is 16 residues long. CDR1 and CDR2 from the germline V gene are SGHNT and YYREEE (reference sequence). The V segment lost 5 bases and the J segment 0 bases; nucleotides outside the gene matches: 5. The CDR3 DNA reads as TGTGCCAGCAGGTTACAGGGGAGCTCCTATAATTCACCCCTCCACTTT. Residues: CASRLQGSSYNSPLHF.